The 31 T cell receptor beta chains below all came from one sample that was sequenced in a study of T cell repertoires in cytomegalovirus infection. Each CDR3 protein is one row after TCRdb ran MiXCR on the reads. The sample comprises some 680,000 distinct CDR3 sequences, approximately 34% of which are singletons, and 2.5% to 3% rests with the top ten. Sequenced sample: PBMCs. Receptors were obtained from a human donor in good health (CMV status not recorded). Some clones in this sample may be carry-over from other donors' samples.

The chain links TRBV6-1 to TRBJ1-2, with D maybe TRBD1 (5 bases). V lost 6 bases and J 2 bases, leaving 13 bases between the germline ends. There are 14 residues in the CDR3. Per the germline V gene, CDR1 is MNHNS and CDR2 is SASEGT. The CDR3 loop reads CASRAGPKNYGYTF. The CDR3 DNA sequence: TGTGCCAGCAGGGCAGGGCCTAAAAACTATGGCTACACCTTC.

This clonotype has a count of ten or more. The chain uses TRBV7-2 and TRBJ1-1; the D is unclear. The CDR3 runs 13 residues. V shed 6 bases and J shed 0 bases, with 8 bases lying between them. The V gene's germline CDR1 is SGHTA and CDR2 FQGNSA. CDR3 amino acids: CASSGSLNTEAFF. CDR3 bases: TGTGCCAGCAGTGGTTCATTGAACACTGAAGCTTTCTTT.

This clonotype was seen more than once but under ten times. V usage is TRBV7-2 and J usage is TRBJ2-4, with 12 bases matching TRBD2. V shed 5 bases and J 8 bases; nucleotides not matched to a gene: 22. Germline V gene data show CDR1 as SGHTA and CDR2 as FQGNSA. There are 20 residues in the CDR3. CDR3: CASSLLPSTSGRREGDIQYF. The CDR3 DNA reads TGTGCCAGCAGCCTACTTCCGTCCACTAGCGGGAGGAGGGAAGGGGACATTCAGTACTTC.

There are many counts of this clonotype. This rearrangement joins TRBV7-2 to TRBJ2-1; D perhaps matches TRBD2 (5 bases). V was shortened by 7 bases and J by 12 bases, with 13 bases between the two germline ends. Germline V gene sequence: CDR1 SGHTA, CDR2 FQGNSA. There are 11 residues in the CDR3. The CDR3, as DNA: TGTGCCAGCACCTTGGCGCGGGTGCAGTTCTTC. As protein: CASTLARVQFF.

The rearrangement joins TRBV28 to TRBJ1-5, with 7 bases that match TRBD1. Germline-derived CDR1 and CDR2 are MDHEN and SYDVKM. V was pared by 8 bases and J by 5 bases, with 6 bases of the junction left unmatched. CDR3 length: 13 residues. The chain's CDR3 is CASVEGAYQPQHF. CDR3 bases: TGTGCCAGCGTGGAGGGGGCTTATCAGCCCCAGCATTTT.

CDR3 region: CASSLDRGPQLFMNTEAFF. CDR3 nucleotide sequence: TGTGCCAGTAGCCTTGACAGGGGACCACAATTGTTTATGAACACTGAAGCTTTCTTT. J is TRBJ1-1 and V is TRBV19; TRBD1 agrees at 8 bases. The germline gives CDR1 LNHDA, CDR2 SQIVND (reference sequence). The CDR3 runs to 19 residues. Trimming at V came to 6 bases and at J to 0 bases, leaving 18 bases not matched to a gene.

The chain combines TRBV19 with TRBJ2-2, with D unresolved. Germline CDR1 reads LNHDA; CDR2 reads SQIVND (reference sequence). The CDR3 is 14 residues long. V was pared by 11 bases and J by 0 bases, with 13 bases between. The CDR3 sequence: CACMVVSNTGELFF. In nucleotides, the CDR3 is TGTGCCTGCATGGTGGTTTCGAACACCGGGGAGCTGTTTTTT.

This clonotype was observed a handful of times. The rearrangement joins TRBV6-1 to TRBJ1-1; possible D gene TRBD1, 6 bases. The V end lost 6 bases, the J end lost 4 bases, and 15 bases lay between the germline ends. The CDR3 consists of 14 residues. Germline values: CDR1 MNHNS, CDR2 SASEGT. This CDR3 reads CASRGKQGGTEAFF. Here the CDR3 DNA reads TGTGCCAGCAGGGGAAAACAGGGTGGCACTGAAGCTTTCTTT.

The chain has TRBV29-1 and TRBJ2-7; 7 nucleotides align to TRBD2. This CDR3 has 14 amino acids. Germline CDR1 is SQVTM and CDR2 is ANQGSEA. Trimming cost V 6 bases and J 0 bases; bases outside gene matches: 8. The CDR3 protein is CSVVSGDHSYEQYF. CDR3 nucleotide sequence: TGCAGCGTGGTAAGCGGGGACCACTCCTACGAGCAGTACTTC.

The V and J genes are TRBV28 and TRBJ2-7, with TRBD2 matching over 8 bases. The CDR3 consists of 13 residues. Germline-derived CDR1 and CDR2 are MDHEN and SYDVKM. V shed 5 bases, J shed 7 bases, and the junction held 7 bases outside the gene matches. This CDR3 is CASSPAGGPEQYF. The CDR3 nucleotides are TGTGCCAGCAGTCCGGCGGGGGGCCCGGAGCAGTACTTC.

The rearrangement joins TRBV28 to TRBJ1-2; D may be TRBD1 (5 bases). With 5 bases removed from V and 7 bases from J, the gap between germline ends came to 14 bases. Per the germline V gene, CDR1 is MDHEN and CDR2 is SYDVKM. This CDR3 contains 13 residues. CDR3 in DNA: TGTGCCAGCAGTACCCCGGCAGGGCCTGGCTACACCTTC. It codes for CASSTPAGPGYTF.

This chain joins TRBV3-1 and TRBJ2-5; maybe TRBD1 (5 bases). The germline gives CDR1 LGHDT, CDR2 YNNKEL (reference sequence). CDR3 length equals 14 residues. V lost 2 bases, J lost 4 bases, and 11 bases lay in between. The chain's CDR3 is CASSQIRAGETQYF. The CDR3 DNA reads as TGTGCCAGCAGCCAAATCAGGGCCGGAGAGACCCAGTACTTC.

As to this clonotype: The CDR3 does not end in the conserved phenylalanine or tryptophan, so this is likely a read error. The chain links TRBV7-2 to TRBJ2-5; 7 nucleotides align to TRBD1. Germline V gene data show CDR1 as SGHTA and CDR2 as FQGNSA. Trimming at V came to 2 bases and at J to 8 bases, leaving 8 bases not matched to a gene. This CDR3 is 14 amino acids long. This CDR3 reads CASSLRQGGKTQYC. The CDR3 nucleotides read TGTGCCAGCAGCTTAAGACAGGGTGGTAAAACCCAGTACTGC.

This clonotype was counted a few times. DNA of the CDR3: TGTGCCAGCAGCGCCTGGACAAGCACCTACAATGAGCAGTTCTTC. The encoded protein is CASSAWTSTYNEQFF. The chain has TRBV5-6 and TRBJ2-1; possible D gene TRBD1, 5 bases. Looked up from germline, CDR1 is SGHDT and CDR2 is YYEEEE. The V end lost 4 bases, the J end lost 2 bases, and 13 bases lay between the germline ends. The CDR3 runs 15 residues. Complete variable domain (other parts from reference TRBV5-6 and TRBJ2-1): DAGVTQSPTHLIKTRGQQVTLRCSPKSGHDTVSWYQQALGQGPQFIFQYYEEEERQRGNFPDRFSGHQFPNYSSELNVNALLLGDSALYLCASSAWTSTYNEQFFGPGTRLTVL.

This clonotype has a count of ten or more. The chain combines TRBV11-2 with TRBJ2-2, with 7 bases lining up with TRBD2. The V gene's germline CDR1 is SGHAT and CDR2 FQNNGV. With 5 bases clipped from V and 2 bases from J, the junction kept 11 bases outside the gene matches. The CDR3 covers 17 residues. The CDR3 is CASSLIPGTTNTGELFF. The CDR3 nucleotides read TGTGCCAGCAGCCTCATACCCGGGACTACAAACACCGGGGAGCTGTTTTTT.

Regarding this clonotype: This CDR3 is missing its conserved last phenylalanine or tryptophan, likely due to a read error. V and J are TRBV5-1 and TRBJ1-2, with TRBD1 identical over 9 bases. CDR3 length: 14 residues. The V segment lost 0 bases and the J segment 6 bases; nucleotides outside the gene matches: 3. Germline CDR1 SGHRS, CDR2 YFSETQ. The CDR3, as DNA: TGCGCCAGCAGCTTGGCGGGACAGGGCAATGGCTACACCTGC. Translating it yields CASSLAGQGNGYTC.

The chain employs TRBV7-2 and TRBJ2-7; TRBD1 matches 7 bases. The CDR3 is 16 residues long. Germline loops: CDR1 SGHTA, CDR2 FQGNSA. With 2 bases clipped from V and 3 bases from J, the junction kept 10 bases outside the gene matches. CDR3 in DNA: TGTGCCAGCAGCTTAAACAACCAGGGACAGCTCTACGAGCAGTACTTC. It specifies CASSLNNQGQLYEQYF.

A few counts support this clonotype. V usage is TRBV10-2 and J usage is TRBJ2-7; 9 bases map to TRBD1. Trimming removed 4 bases from V and 1 base from J; junction bases left unmatched: 2. CDR1 is WSHSY and CDR2 is SAAADI in the germline V gene. The length of the CDR3 is 14 residues. The CDR3 sequence is CASSGDRASYEQYF. The CDR3 bases are TGCGCCAGCAGTGGGGACAGGGCGTCCTACGAGCAGTACTTC.

The chain links TRBV19 to TRBJ2-1; weak D call: TRBD2 (5 bases). V shed 2 bases and J shed 3 bases, with 8 bases lying between them. This CDR3 is 14 amino acids long. Germline loops: CDR1 LNHDA, CDR2 SQIVND (reference sequence). CDR3 residues: CASSISAGYNEQFF. CDR3 nucleotide sequence: TGTGCCAGTAGTATATCGGCGGGCTACAATGAGCAGTTCTTC.

This chain links TRBV11-2 with TRBJ1-6; no firm D call. The CDR3 covers 13 residues. The V end lost 5 bases, the J end lost 6 bases, and 8 bases lay between the germline ends. CDR1 is SGHAT, CDR2 FQNNGV, per germline. In DNA, the CDR3 is TGTGCCAGCAGCGTCGACACTAATTCACCCCTCCACTTT. It translates to CASSVDTNSPLHF.

Notes on this clonotype: A much larger clone differs by one base, so this may be a read error. The gene calls are TRBV28 and TRBJ1-1, with 9 bases that match TRBD1. V dropped 5 bases and J dropped 3; count of bases not matched to a gene: 4. The V gene's germline CDR1 is MDHEN and CDR2 SYDVKM. There are 14 residues in the CDR3. As DNA, the CDR3 is TGTGCCAGCAGTACCGGGACAGGGTACACTGAAGCTTTCTTT. Translation: CASSTGTGYTEAFF.

The chain is built from TRBV28 and TRBJ2-1; D is uncertain. This CDR3 is built from 14 residues. Germline values: CDR1 MDHEN, CDR2 SYDVKM. Trimming shortened V by 1 base and J by 10 bases, and 14 bases separated the two germline ends. CDR3 loop: CASSLFALSAEQFF. Written as DNA, the CDR3 is TGTGCCAGCAGTTTATTCGCTTTATCTGCAGAGCAGTTCTTC.

This clonotype occurred a few times. The chain couples TRBV28 to TRBJ2-7; 12 positions agree with TRBD1. Germline V gene data show CDR1 as MDHEN and CDR2 as SYDVKM. The V and J ends lost 5 bases and 9 bases, in that order; junction bases with no gene match: 14. The CDR3 loop spans 16 amino acids. CDR3 nucleotides: TGTGCCAGCAGTATACCCCCGGGACAGGGGGCGCTTGGGCAGTACTTC. Protein product: CASSIPPGQGALGQYF.

Comments on this clonotype: One junction end does not reproduce the germline sequence, and a read error may be involved. V and J are TRBV4-1 and TRBJ2-1; no definite D call. The CDR3 is made up of 12 amino acids. Germline V gives CDR1 MGHRA, CDR2 YSYEKL. Here the CDR3 DNA reads TGCGCCAGCAGCCAGGAGTACACTGAGCAGTTCTTC. It specifies CASSQEYTEQFF.

This clonotype was observed many times. The rearrangement joins TRBV7-2 to TRBJ1-5; tentatively, D is TRBD1 (6 bases). This CDR3 has 12 residues. Germline CDR1 and CDR2: SGHTA and FQGNSA. Trimming cost V 7 bases and J 7 bases, with 11 bases left between them. CDR3 coding DNA: TGTGCCAGCACTCAGACAGGCCAGCCCCAGCATTTT. Translation gives CASTQTGQPQHF.

V usage is TRBV19 and J usage is TRBJ2-1; TRBD2 aligns across 8 bases. V shed 7 bases and J 10 bases; nucleotides not matched to a gene: 15. The CDR3 is 15 residues long. Germline-derived CDR1 and CDR2 are LNHDA and SQIVND (reference sequence). CDR3 region: CASTDTGTRSLEQFF. The CDR3 DNA is TGTGCCAGTACCGACACCGGGACTAGGTCCTTGGAGCAGTTCTTC. The whole variable domain, filled in from reference TRBV19 and TRBJ2-1, reads DGGITQSPKYLFRKEGQNVTLSCEQNLNHDAMYWYRQDPGQGLRLIYYSQIVNDFQKGDIAEGYSVSREKKESFPLTVTSAQKNPTAFYLCASTDTGTRSLEQFFGPGTRLTVL.

A remark on this clonotype: A much larger clone sits a single nucleotide away, making a read error possible. The V and J genes are TRBV7-8 and TRBJ2-7; 7 positions agree with TRBD1. The J segment lost 2 bases and the V segment lost 10 bases, leaving 17 bases of the junction unmatched. The CDR3 loop spans 16 amino acids. Looked up from germline, CDR1 is SGHVS and CDR2 is FQNEAQ. This chain's CDR3 is CANRSSRDSKPYEQYF. The CDR3 nucleotides are TGTGCCAACAGAAGTAGCCGGGACAGTAAGCCCTACGAGCAGTACTTC. Full variable domain (outside the CDR3, taken from reference TRBV7-8 and TRBJ2-7): GAGVSQSPRYKVAKRGQDVALRCDPISGHVSLFWYQQALGQGPEFLTYFQNEAQLDKSGLPSDRFFAERPEGSVSTLKIQRTQQEDSAVYLCANRSSRDSKPYEQYFGPGTRLTVT.

This clonotype was observed a few times. The rearrangement links TRBV7-6 to TRBJ2-5, with unresolved D. The CDR3 length is 13 residues. Germline CDR1 SGHVS, CDR2 FNYEAQ. Trimming removed 5 bases at V and 1 base at J, with 8 bases between. CDR3 in DNA: TGTGCCAGCAGCGAAGACTTCCAAGAGACCCAGTACTTC. Encoded protein: CASSEDFQETQYF. Combining the CDR3 with reference TRBV7-6 and TRBJ2-5 gives the whole variable domain GAGVSQSPRYKVTKRGQDVALRCDPISGHVSLYWYRQALGQGPEFLTYFNYEAQQDKSGLPNDRFSAERPEGSISTLTIQRTEQRDSAMYRCASSEDFQETQYFGPGTRLLVL.

This clonotype has more than one count but fewer than ten. The chain employs TRBV6-1 and TRBJ2-7, with 9 bases identical to TRBD2. Germline CDR1 reads MNHNS; CDR2 reads SASEGT. J lost 2 bases, V lost 1 base, and 3 bases had no gene match. The CDR3 sequence is 15 residues long. The CDR3 region has the DNA TGTGCCAGCAGTGAAGATGCGGGAGGGCCCTACGAGCAGTACTTC. It codes for CASSEDAGGPYEQYF.

The rearrangement joins TRBV4-1 to TRBJ1-1; D is undetermined. The germline V gene has CDR1 MGHRA and CDR2 YSYEKL. CDR3 size: 13 residues. V lost 0 bases and J 6 bases, leaving 8 bases between the germline ends. The CDR3 loop is CASSQEGMAEAFF. In nucleotides, the CDR3 is TGCGCCAGCAGCCAAGAAGGGATGGCTGAAGCTTTCTTT.

CDR3 sequence (DNA): TGCGCCAGCAGCGTGGGGACAGGGGGGCAGTTCTTC. It codes for CASSVGTGGQFF. This chain connects TRBV5-1 to TRBJ2-1; 11 bases are a match to TRBD1. Per germline, CDR1 SGHRS and CDR2 YFSETQ. V trimming: 4 bases; J trimming: 12 bases; junction bases outside the gene matches: 3. CDR3 length: 12 amino acids.